This section outlines one T cell receptor (beta chain) sequence together with its context. Its specificity is unknown. This sample was taken from a study of T cell responses to AZD1222 COVID-19 vaccine. This CDR3 contains 20 residues. The germline V gene encodes CDR1 LNHNV and CDR2 YYDKDF (reference sequence). V lost 4 bases, J lost 3 bases, and 20 bases stayed unmatched. Study observations and caveats: Donors, mostly white British, included more females; clonal diversity was possibly underestimated. Only a handful of AZD1222 recipients were seropositive at baseline. Receipt of two AZD1222 doses was followed by a rise in Spike-specific TCR breadth and depth. Of spike-specific TCRs, nearly half reportedly target regions left unmutated in variants.

TCRdb's table, derived via immunoSEQ multiplex PCR, lists solely in-frame clones and lacks some. The repertoire holds over 120,000 clones, about 93% seen once, with around 5% in the top ten. The sequencing used peripheral blood, collected on day 0 of AZD1222 vaccination. V and J are TRBV15 and TRBJ2-2; 7 bases match TRBD2. The sequence was obtained from an adult in good health. The CDR3 protein is CATSKIPLPGGREDTGELFF. The CDR3 DNA reads TGTGCCACCAGCAAAATCCCCCTGCCGGGCGGGAGAGAGGACACCGGGGAGCTGTTTTTT.